The text below deals with one TCR beta chain. The antigen is not known. About 2 micrograms of genomic DNA, which was extracted from cryopreserved PBMCs, served as the material used for the TCR beta libraries. Germline V gene sequence: CDR1 MNHNY, CDR2 SVGAGI (reference sequence). With V trimmed by 6 bases and J by 4 bases, 8 bases remained unmatched. There are 14 residues in the CDR3. The data were taken from a study of cytotoxic CD8 clonotypes in ibrutinib-treated CLL. Findings and caveats of the study: Sampling times differed between sustained-remission and progressing patients. Public clonotypes proved infrequent, and on treatment they shrank or remained steady.

The repertoire was sequenced with immunoSEQ multiplex PCR; TCRdb's copy has only in-frame clones and lacks some. The sample has roughly 220,000 clones, 75% to 80% seen once. This receptor was obtained from a human donor with chronic lymphocytic leukemia. This rearrangement joins TRBV6-6 to TRBJ1-1; 7 nucleotides match TRBD1. The source was PBMCs, collected after 12 months of ibrutinib treatment. The CDR3 DNA reads as TGTGCCAGCAGCGAGGGGGCAGGGGGCACTGAAGCTTTCTTT. Protein product: CASSEGAGGTEAFF.